These 28 T cell receptor beta chains originate from one sample sequenced in a study of siplizumab effects on memory and regulatory T cells. Clones were sequenced by immunoSEQ multiplex PCR, and TCRdb holds only the in-frame ones, with some missing. The table records some 100,000 clones, approximately 97% of them present only once. The sequencing input was naive CD4+ T cells sorted from blood. The receptor set was obtained from a human donor in good health.

V and J are TRBV7-8 and TRBJ1-2; 7 positions agree with TRBD1. V shed 6 bases, J shed 5 bases, and the junction held 12 bases outside the gene matches. The CDR3 sequence is 15 residues long. Germline V gives CDR1 SGHVS, CDR2 FQNEAQ. The CDR3: CASRPGWDSRYGYTF. The CDR3 nucleotides are TGTGCCAGCAGGCCGGGCTGGGACAGCAGATATGGCTACACCTTC.

Here the CDR3 DNA reads TGTGCCAGCAGCCCGAATCCGGGACTAGGTGGCACAGATACGCAGTATTTT. Amino acid sequence: CASSPNPGLGGTDTQYF. This chain uses TRBV5-4 with TRBJ2-3; TRBD2 matches 8 bases. V was pared by 4 bases and J by 1 base, with 11 bases of the junction left unmatched. The germline V gene encodes CDR1 SGHNT and CDR2 YYREEE (reference sequence). This CDR3 has 17 amino acids.

The J gene is TRBJ1-1, the V gene TRBV4-3, with D uncertain. Germline assignment: CDR1 LGHNA and CDR2 YSLEER. CDR3 length: 14 amino acids. The V gene lost 4 bases and the J gene lost 8 bases, with 17 bases spanning the gap. In DNA form, the CDR3 reads TGCGCCAGCAGCCCCACCCGTGGAACTTCCGAAGCTTTCTTT. This codes for CASSPTRGTSEAFF.

The CDR3: CASSVVAASGRDTQYF. CDR3 nucleotides: TGTGCCAGCAGCGTTGTTGCCGCTAGCGGAAGAGATACGCAGTATTTT. J is TRBJ2-3 and V is TRBV9, with 7 bases fitting TRBD2. Looked up from germline, CDR1 is SGDLS and CDR2 is YYNGEE. J lost 5 bases, V lost 2 bases, and 11 bases had no gene match. The CDR3 contains 16 residues.

The chain couples TRBV5-1 to TRBJ2-3; 16 bases match TRBD2. Trimming removed 2 bases from V and 7 bases from J; junction bases left unmatched: 13. Germline assignment: CDR1 SGHRS and CDR2 YFSETQ. CDR3 length: 19 residues. The CDR3 nucleotides read TGCGCCAGCAGCTTAGTAGGGACTAGCGGGGGGGCCGTGCGAAATACGCAGTATTTT. This gives the protein CASSLVGTSGGAVRNTQYF.

Comments on this clone: A junction end diverges from the germline sequence, so it may reflect a read error. Other DNA sequences in this specimen translate into the identical CDR3. The chain joins TRBV6-1 to TRBJ1-5; D call uncertain. The V gene's germline CDR1 is MNHNS and CDR2 SASEGT. There are 11 residues in the CDR3. The DNA for the CDR3 is TGCGCCAGCAAGGAGGGACAGCCCCAGCATTTT. Its protein product is CASKEGQPQHF.

This clone was seen only once. The gene calls are TRBV5-4 and TRBJ2-7; no clear D gene. This CDR3 comprises 15 residues. V was trimmed by 0 bases and J by 2 bases, leaving 12 bases between them. The germline gives CDR1 SGHNT, CDR2 YYREEE (reference sequence). The DNA of the CDR3 is TGTGCCAGCAGCTTGGATCCCTTTAGTACCTACGAGCAGTACTTC. It encodes CASSLDPFSTYEQYF.

This rearrangement joins TRBV7-3 to TRBJ2-4; 11 bases align to TRBD1. The CDR3 spans 13 residues. Trimming at V came to 0 bases and at J to 11 bases, leaving 0 bases not matched to a gene. CDR1 is SGHTA, CDR2 FQGTGA, per germline. The CDR3 spells CASSLTGQGVQYF. The CDR3 DNA reads as TGTGCCAGCAGCTTAACGGGACAGGGGGTTCAGTACTTC.

In this sample, this clone turned up once. The gene calls are TRBV5-4 and TRBJ2-2; either TRBD1 or TRBD2 may supply D (5 bases each). V lost 0 bases, J lost 2 bases, and 11 bases lay in between. There are 16 residues in the CDR3. From germline, CDR1 is SGHNT and CDR2 YYREEE (reference sequence). The CDR3 nucleotides are TGTGCCAGCAGCTTGGCCGGGGCTCTAAACACCGGGGAGCTGTTTTTT. This encodes CASSLAGALNTGELFF. The full variable domain, its missing parts supplied by reference TRBV5-4 and TRBJ2-2, is ETGVTQSPTHLIKTRGQQVTLRCSSQSGHNTVSWYQQALGQGPQFIFQYYREEENGRGNFPPRFSGLQFPNYSSELNVNALELDDSALYLCASSLAGALNTGELFFGEGSRLTVL.

This chain connects TRBV10-3 to TRBJ2-3, with 7 positions matching TRBD2. After removal of 2 bases from V and 1 base from J, the junction contained 0 bases not matched to a gene. The CDR3 sequence is 14 residues long. Germline values: CDR1 ENHRY, CDR2 SYGVKD. The CDR3 bases are TGTGCCATCAGTGAGCGGGGGGGCACAGATACGCAGTATTTT. Amino acid sequence: CAISERGGTDTQYF.

This clone occurred once. The chain joins TRBV28 to TRBJ2-2; the D gene could be TRBD1 or TRBD2 (5 bases each). The CDR3 is 13 amino acids. Germline V gives CDR1 MDHEN, CDR2 SYDVKM. Trimming removed 8 bases from V and 0 bases from J, with 7 bases in between. CDR3 residues: CASLGPNTGELFF. DNA for the CDR3: TGTGCCAGCCTGGGACCGAACACCGGGGAGCTGTTTTTT.

This chain joins TRBV7-2 and TRBJ2-7, with 8 bases lining up with TRBD1. V dropped 3 bases and J dropped 5; count of bases not matched to a gene: 9. CDR1 is SGHTA and CDR2 is FQGNSA in the germline V gene. CDR3 length equals 15 residues. The CDR3 sequence: CASSLGSRGRDEQYF. For the CDR3, the DNA is TGTGCCAGCAGCTTGGGGTCCAGGGGGCGGGACGAGCAGTACTTC.

This chain uses TRBV6-5 with TRBJ2-7; the match to TRBD2 covers 10 bases. Trimming at V came to 9 bases and at J to 1 base, leaving 6 bases not matched to a gene. CDR1 and CDR2 from the germline V gene are MNHEY and SVGAGI. This CDR3 has 14 amino acids. The CDR3 region has the DNA TGTGCCAGTCATCCTAGCGGGGGATCCTACGAGCAGTACTTC. Translating gives CASHPSGGSYEQYF.

The CDR3 sequence: CASSRGPSTDTQYF. The CDR3 DNA is TGTGCCAGCAGCCGGGGGCCCAGCACAGATACGCAGTATTTT. V gene TRBV7-2 combines with J gene TRBJ2-3, with D perhaps TRBD1 or TRBD2 (6 bases each). The CDR3 extends over 14 amino acids. Germline loops: CDR1 SGHTA, CDR2 FQGNSA. Trimming pared 5 bases from V and 0 bases from J, leaving 9 bases between.

This sequence joins TRBV5-6 and TRBJ2-1, with D perhaps given as TRBD1 or TRBD2 (6 bases each). This CDR3 comprises 12 residues. Trimming pared 7 bases from V and 9 bases from J, leaving 14 bases between. The V gene's germline CDR1 is SGHDT and CDR2 YYEEEE. CDR3 protein: CASSVGGTEQFF. The CDR3 DNA reads as TGTGCCAGCTCAGTAGGGGGGACTGAGCAGTTCTTC.

V usage is TRBV7-2 and J usage is TRBJ2-1; 10 bases fit TRBD1. Trimming at V came to 3 bases and at J to 6 bases, leaving 2 bases not matched to a gene. This CDR3 has 14 amino acids. The germline gives CDR1 SGHTA, CDR2 FQGNSA. This CDR3 is CASSLDRGVNEQFF. CDR3 DNA: TGTGCCAGCAGCTTGGACAGGGGGGTCAATGAGCAGTTCTTC. Together with reference TRBV7-2 and TRBJ2-1, the CDR3 gives the full variable domain: GAGVSQSPSNKVTEKGKDVELRCDPISGHTALYWYRQSLGQGLEFLIYFQGNSAPDKSGLPSDRFSAERTGGSVSTLTIQRTQQEDSAVYLCASSLDRGVNEQFFGPGTRLTVL.

The rearrangement links TRBV5-1 to TRBJ2-7; the match to TRBD1 covers 7 bases. This CDR3 spans 15 amino acids. CDR1 and CDR2 from the germline V gene are SGHRS and YFSETQ. V trimming: 5 bases; J trimming: 6 bases; junction bases outside the gene matches: 14. CDR3 coding DNA: TGCGCCAGCAGACAAGGACAGGTTAGGGCCTCCGAGCAGTACTTC. Translated, it gives CASRQGQVRASEQYF.

The V gene is TRBV2, the J gene TRBJ1-5, with D unclear. Trimming removed 7 bases at V and 0 bases at J, with 10 bases between. The CDR3 is made up of 14 amino acids. From germline, CDR1 is SNHLY and CDR2 FYNNEI. This chain's CDR3 is CASTRAYSNQPQHF. In nucleotides, the CDR3 is TGTGCCAGCACCCGGGCCTATAGCAATCAGCCCCAGCATTTT.

The rearrangement uses TRBV19 and TRBJ2-1; 9 bases are shared with TRBD2. Germline CDR1 is LNHDA and CDR2 is SQIVND (reference sequence). CDR3 length equals 15 residues. Losses at the gene ends were 7 bases for V and 1 base for J; bases not matched to a gene: 5. The CDR3 sequence: CASTRGGASYNEQFF. The DNA for the CDR3 is TGTGCCAGTACCCGCGGGGGGGCGTCCTACAATGAGCAGTTCTTC. Variable domain in full (rest from reference TRBV19 and TRBJ2-1): DGGITQSPKYLFRKEGQNVTLSCEQNLNHDAMYWYRQDPGQGLRLIYYSQIVNDFQKGDIAEGYSVSREKKESFPLTVTSAQKNPTAFYLCASTRGGASYNEQFFGPGTRLTVL.

V gene TRBV19 combines with J gene TRBJ1-1; 10 bases map to TRBD1. V trimming: 4 bases; J trimming: 10 bases; junction bases outside the gene matches: 9. CDR3 length: 14 residues. CDR1 is LNHDA and CDR2 is SQIVND in the germline V gene (reference sequence). The CDR3 DNA reads as TGTGCCAGTAGTAGGGGACAGGGGCAAGCAGGAGCTTTCTTT. Translation gives CASSRGQGQAGAFF.

V gene TRBV18 combines with J gene TRBJ2-7, with 8 positions matching TRBD2. After removal of 3 bases from V and 5 bases from J, the junction contained 9 bases not matched to a gene. CDR1 and CDR2 from the germline V gene are KGHSH and LQKENI. The length of the CDR3 is 15 residues. Here the CDR3 reads CASSPPAGGGDEQYF. In nucleotides, the CDR3 is TGTGCCAGCTCACCGCCTGCGGGGGGTGGGGACGAGCAGTACTTC. Looking up the rest from reference TRBV18 and TRBJ2-7 gives the full variable domain: NAGVMQNPRHLVRRRGQEARLRCSPMKGHSHVYWYRQLPEEGLKFMVYLQKENIIDESGMPKERFSAEFPKEGPSILRIQQVVRGDSAAYFCASSPPAGGGDEQYFGPGTRLTVT.

The chain employs TRBV5-4 and TRBJ2-7; 8 bases line up with TRBD1. The CDR3 has 17 residues. Germline V gene sequence: CDR1 SGHNT, CDR2 YYREEE (reference sequence). With V trimmed by 4 bases and J by 3 bases, 15 bases remained unmatched. DNA for the CDR3: TGTGCCAGCAGCCGCCCGCCCACCAGGGGGCGAGGCTACGAGCAGTACTTC. This encodes CASSRPPTRGRGYEQYF.

The chain couples TRBV5-6 to TRBJ2-3; the D is unclear. Per germline, CDR1 SGHDT and CDR2 YYEEEE. This CDR3 is 15 amino acids long. The ends were cut back, 0 bases at V and 1 base at J, with 9 bases in the middle. CDR3 amino acids: CASSLVPLGTDTQYF. CDR3 DNA sequence: TGTGCCAGCAGCTTGGTGCCCCTGGGCACAGATACGCAGTATTTT.

This clone was detected only once. The chain uses TRBV7-9 and TRBJ1-2; weak D call: TRBD1 (6 bases). Germline V lookup: CDR1 SEHNR, CDR2 FQNEAQ (reference sequence). Trimming stripped 5 bases from V and 4 bases from J, with 20 bases between. CDR3 length: 16 amino acids. The CDR3 region has the DNA TGTGCCAGCAGCCCTCAGGGTATGGACAGCTCCTATGGCTACACCTTC. Translation gives CASSPQGMDSSYGYTF.

The chain employs TRBV6-6 and TRBJ2-2, with 8 bases identical to TRBD1. CDR3 length: 16 residues. The ends lost 2 bases at V and 5 bases at J; junction bases unmatched: 7. Germline V gene data show CDR1 as MNHNY and CDR2 as SVGAGI (reference sequence). CDR3 nucleotides: TGTGCCAGCAGTTACCAAGGGACAGGCAGTACCGGGGAGCTGTTTTTT. Protein: CASSYQGTGSTGELFF.

V is TRBV10-3 and J is TRBJ2-2; the D gene is possibly TRBD2 (5 bases). Germline V gene lookup returns CDR1 ENHRY and CDR2 SYGVKD. The V gene lost 3 bases and the J gene lost 1 base, with 6 bases spanning the gap. CDR3 length: 14 amino acids. CDR3 in amino acids: CAISDRGNTGELFF. DNA for the CDR3: TGTGCCATCAGTGATCGGGGGAACACCGGGGAGCTGTTTTTT.

The chain couples TRBV7-2 to TRBJ1-5, with TRBD1 as a possible D gene (5 bases). Looked up from germline, CDR1 is SGHTA and CDR2 is FQGNSA. V gave up 2 bases and J gave up 1 base, with 6 bases separating them. This CDR3 comprises 14 residues. CDR3 in DNA: TGTGCCAGCAGCTTAACAGGAAGCAATCAGCCCCAGCATTTT. It codes for CASSLTGSNQPQHF. Variable domain in full (rest from reference TRBV7-2 and TRBJ1-5): GAGVSQSPSNKVTEKGKDVELRCDPISGHTALYWYRQSLGQGLEFLIYFQGNSAPDKSGLPSDRFSAERTGGSVSTLTIQRTQQEDSAVYLCASSLTGSNQPQHFGDGTRLSIL.

The V call is TRBV5-1, the J call TRBJ2-7; no definite D call. With 0 bases removed from V and 4 bases from J, the gap between germline ends came to 5 bases. This CDR3 spans 12 amino acids. Per germline, CDR1 SGHRS and CDR2 YFSETQ. The CDR3, as DNA: TGCGCCAGCAGCTTGGACCAGTACGAGCAGTACTTC. Its translation: CASSLDQYEQYF.